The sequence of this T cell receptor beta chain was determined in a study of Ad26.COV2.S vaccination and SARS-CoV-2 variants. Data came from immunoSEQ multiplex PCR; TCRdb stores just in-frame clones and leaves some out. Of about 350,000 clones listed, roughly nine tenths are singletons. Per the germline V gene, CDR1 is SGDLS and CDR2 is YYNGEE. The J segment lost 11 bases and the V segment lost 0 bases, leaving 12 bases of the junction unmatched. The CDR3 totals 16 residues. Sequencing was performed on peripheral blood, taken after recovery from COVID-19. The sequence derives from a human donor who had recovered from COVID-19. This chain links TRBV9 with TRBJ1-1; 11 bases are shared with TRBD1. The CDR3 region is CASSVGGTGGDRVAFF. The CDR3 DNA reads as TGTGCCAGCAGCGTAGGGGGGACAGGGGGAGACAGAGTCGCTTTCTTT. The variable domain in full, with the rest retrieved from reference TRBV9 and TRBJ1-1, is DSGVTQTPKHLITATGQRVTLRCSPRSGDLSVYWYQQSLDQGLQFLIQYYNGEERAKGNILERFSAQQFPDLHSELNLSSLELGDSALYFCASSVGGTGGDRVAFFGQGTRLTVV.